This T cell receptor (beta chain) was found in a study of blood T cell repertoires in COVID-19. Background on the study: Donors in the United States, Italy and Spain gave samples during acute or convalescent COVID-19. The analysed material was cDNA or gDNA that came from T cells, B-cell-depleted T cells, or PBMCs.

CDR3 size: 15 residues. V lost 3 bases and J lost 4; bases outside the gene matches: 7. Per the germline V gene, CDR1 is SGHDT and CDR2 is YYEEEE. In the authors' workflow: Cell counts per sample came from amplifying reference gene primers. Profiled with immunoSEQ multiplex PCR; TCRdb holds only in-frame clones, not every one. D and trimming come from the DNA, and the V and J calls and clone size come from that table. The sample comprises about 78,000 clones, approximately 86% of which are singletons, and 4.5% to 5.5% rests with the top ten. The clonotype comes from a man aged 50-60 years with active or convalescent COVID-19. The gene calls are TRBV5-6 and TRBJ2-3; 8 bases align to TRBD2. The sequenced sample consisted of peripheral blood. CDR3 in amino acids: CASSSRAGAADTQYF. CDR3 DNA sequence: TGTGCCAGCAGCTCCAGAGCGGGGGCGGCAGATACGCAGTATTTT.